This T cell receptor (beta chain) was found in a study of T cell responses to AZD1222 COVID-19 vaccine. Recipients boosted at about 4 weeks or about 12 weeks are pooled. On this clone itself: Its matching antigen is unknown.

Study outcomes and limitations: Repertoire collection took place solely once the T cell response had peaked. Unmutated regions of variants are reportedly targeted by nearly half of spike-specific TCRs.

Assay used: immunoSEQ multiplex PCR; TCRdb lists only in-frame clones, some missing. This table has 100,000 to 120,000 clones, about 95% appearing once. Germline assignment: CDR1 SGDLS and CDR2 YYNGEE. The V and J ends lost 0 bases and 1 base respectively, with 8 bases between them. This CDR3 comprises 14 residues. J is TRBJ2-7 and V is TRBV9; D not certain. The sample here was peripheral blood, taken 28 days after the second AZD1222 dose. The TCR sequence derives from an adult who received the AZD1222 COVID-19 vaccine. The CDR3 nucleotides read TGTGCCAGCAGCGTAGCGGTTTTTTCCTACGAGCAGTACTTC. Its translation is CASSVAVFSYEQYF.